This T cell receptor beta chain was recovered during a study of PD-1 blockade in classical Hodgkin lymphoma. Study results and caveats: Reports indicated that newly diagnosed patients had lower baseline TCR diversity than healthy donors did. Repertoire differences lack defined causes, possibly disease activity or prior therapy.

The CDR3 loop spans 13 amino acids. Trimming left V 6 bases short and J 4 bases short, with 15 bases between. Germline loops: CDR1 SQVTM, CDR2 ANQGSEA. This table comes from immunoSEQ multiplex PCR, and its TCRdb copy is limited to in-frame clones, with some not included. The sample lists fewer than 40,000 clones, 88% seen once, with roughly 1.2% in the top ten. Time point indicated: newly diagnosed, previously untreated cHL patient sample. Purification of CD4+ T cells from thawed PBMCs was performed via magnetic negative selection. PBMCs from patients with newly diagnosed, untreated classical Hodgkin lymphoma served as a comparison group for the relapsed/refractory trial patients. A note on this clone: Its specificity is not known.

This TCR was recovered from a human donor with classical Hodgkin lymphoma. Sequencing was performed on CD4+ T cells from blood. This sequence joins TRBV29-1 and TRBJ1-1; maybe TRBD1 (5 bases). CDR3 coding DNA: TGCAGCGTCTCCTCCGGGGGTGTCACTGAAGCTTTCTTT. Translating gives CSVSSGGVTEAFF.